This passage covers 5 T cell receptor beta chains from one sample sequenced in a study of T cell responses to AZD1222 COVID-19 vaccine. Data came from immunoSEQ multiplex PCR; TCRdb stores just in-frame clones and leaves some out. The sample yields roughly 180,000 clones, roughly nine tenths seen once. This specimen consisted of peripheral blood, obtained 28 days after the second AZD1222 dose. The receptors derive from an adult who received the AZD1222 COVID-19 vaccine.

This chain connects TRBV19 to TRBJ1-2; 9 bases fit TRBD1. Losses at the gene ends were 5 bases for V and 6 bases for J; bases not matched to a gene: 10. Per the germline V gene, CDR1 is LNHDA and CDR2 is SQIVND (reference sequence). There are 15 residues in the CDR3. The CDR3 sequence is CASSPTGGTGNGYTF. The CDR3 DNA reads TGTGCCAGTAGTCCCACCGGGGGGACAGGGAATGGCTACACCTTC.

The V and J genes are TRBV6-5 and TRBJ1-2; a possible D gene is TRBD1 (5 bases). CDR3 size: 15 residues. The germline V gene has CDR1 MNHEY and CDR2 SVGAGI. The V gene lost 0 bases and the J gene lost 5 bases, with 13 bases spanning the gap. CDR3 DNA sequence: TGTGCCAGCAGTTACTCGGGCAGGGCGGTATATGGCTACACCTTC. It translates to CASSYSGRAVYGYTF.

The CDR3 spells CASSFGHYGYTF. DNA for the CDR3: TGTGCCAGCAGTTTCGGGCACTATGGCTACACCTTC. The gene calls are TRBV12-3 or TRBV12-4 and TRBJ1-2; unclear D gene. V was cut by 3 bases and J by 3 bases, with 5 bases left in between. The CDR3 is 12 amino acids.

V gene TRBV19 combines with J gene TRBJ2-1; no firm D call. Trimming shortened V by 9 bases and J by 6 bases, and 15 bases separated the two germline ends. The CDR3 is made up of 13 amino acids. Germline CDR1 reads LNHDA; CDR2 reads SQIVND (reference sequence). The CDR3 region has the DNA TGTGCCAGCCTTCCCCCCTGGGGCAATGAGCAGTTCTTC. It is translated as CASLPPWGNEQFF.

This chain links TRBV6-1 with TRBJ1-2, with TRBD1 as a possible D gene (5 bases). The CDR3 has 17 amino acids. Germline CDR1 reads MNHNS; CDR2 reads SASEGT. Trimming took 2 bases from V and 8 from J, leaving 24 bases between them. The CDR3 sequence: CASSEPPGRARAWGYTF. The CDR3 region has the DNA TGTGCCAGCAGTGAACCCCCCGGCAGGGCCCGGGCCTGGGGCTACACCTTC.